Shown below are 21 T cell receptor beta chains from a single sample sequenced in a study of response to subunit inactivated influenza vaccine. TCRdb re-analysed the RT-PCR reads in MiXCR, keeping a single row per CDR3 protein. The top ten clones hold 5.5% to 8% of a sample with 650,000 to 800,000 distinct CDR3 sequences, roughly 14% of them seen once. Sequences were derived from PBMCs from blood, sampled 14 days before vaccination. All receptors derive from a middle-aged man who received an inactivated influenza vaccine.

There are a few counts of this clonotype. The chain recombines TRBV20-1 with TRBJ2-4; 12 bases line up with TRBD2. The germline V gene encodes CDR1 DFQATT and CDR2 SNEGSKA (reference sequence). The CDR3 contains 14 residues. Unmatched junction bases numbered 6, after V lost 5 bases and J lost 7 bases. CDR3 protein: CSAAPSGGANIQYF. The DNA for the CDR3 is TGCAGTGCTGCACCTAGCGGGGGGGCTAACATTCAGTACTTC.

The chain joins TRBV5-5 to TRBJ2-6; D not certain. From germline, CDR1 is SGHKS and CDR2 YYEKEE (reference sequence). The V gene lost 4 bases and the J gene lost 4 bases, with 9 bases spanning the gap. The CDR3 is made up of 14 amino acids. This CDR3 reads CASSPNGGANVLTF. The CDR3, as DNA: TGTGCCAGCAGCCCTAATGGAGGGGCCAACGTCCTGACTTTC. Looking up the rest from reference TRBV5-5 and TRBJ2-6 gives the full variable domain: DAGVTQSPTHLIKTRGQQVTLRCSPISGHKSVSWYQQVLGQGPQFIFQYYEKEERGRGNFPDRFSARQFPNYSSELNVNALLLGDSALYLCASSPNGGANVLTFGAGSRLTVL.

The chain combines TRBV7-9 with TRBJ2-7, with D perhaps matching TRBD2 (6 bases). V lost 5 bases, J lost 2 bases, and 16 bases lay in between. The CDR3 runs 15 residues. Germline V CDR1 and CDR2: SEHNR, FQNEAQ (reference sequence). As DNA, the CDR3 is TGTGCCAGCAGCACATTAGCGGCTACCGCCTACGAGCAGTACTTC. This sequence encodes CASSTLAATAYEQYF.

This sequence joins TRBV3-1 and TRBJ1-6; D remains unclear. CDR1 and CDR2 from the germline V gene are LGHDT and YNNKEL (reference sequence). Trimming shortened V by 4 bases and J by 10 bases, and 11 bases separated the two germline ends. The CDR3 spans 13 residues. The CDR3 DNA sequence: TGTGCCAGCAGCCCAATGTTGGACTCACCCCTCCACTTT. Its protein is CASSPMLDSPLHF.

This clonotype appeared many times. The CDR3 region is CASRLVAGSYNEQFF. In DNA, the CDR3 is TGTGCCAGCAGGTTGGTAGCGGGATCTTACAATGAGCAGTTCTTC. V gene TRBV3-1 combines with J gene TRBJ2-1; 8 bases align to TRBD2. The CDR3 has 15 residues. CDR1 is LGHDT, CDR2 YNNKEL, per germline (reference sequence). Unmatched junction bases numbered 8, after V lost 6 bases and J lost 4 bases.

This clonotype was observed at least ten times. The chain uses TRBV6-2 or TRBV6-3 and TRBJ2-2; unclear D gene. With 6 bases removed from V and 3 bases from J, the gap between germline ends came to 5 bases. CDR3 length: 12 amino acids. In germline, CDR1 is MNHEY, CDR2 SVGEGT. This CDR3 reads CASRPYTGELFF. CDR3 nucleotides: TGTGCCAGCAGACCCTACACCGGGGAGCTGTTTTTT.

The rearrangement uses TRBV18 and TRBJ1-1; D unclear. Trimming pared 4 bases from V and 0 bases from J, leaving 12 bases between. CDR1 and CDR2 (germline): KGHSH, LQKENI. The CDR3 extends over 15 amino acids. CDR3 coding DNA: TGTGCCAGCTCACTAAACTCTCAGGTGAACACTGAAGCTTTCTTT. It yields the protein CASSLNSQVNTEAFF.

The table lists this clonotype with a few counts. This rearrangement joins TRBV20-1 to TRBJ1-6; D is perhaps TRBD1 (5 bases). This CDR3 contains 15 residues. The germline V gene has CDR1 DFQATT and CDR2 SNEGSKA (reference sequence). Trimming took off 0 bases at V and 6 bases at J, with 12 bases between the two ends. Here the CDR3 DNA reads TGCAGTGCTAGAGACCCGGGACCTGCTAATTCACCCCTCCACTTT. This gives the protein CSARDPGPANSPLHF.

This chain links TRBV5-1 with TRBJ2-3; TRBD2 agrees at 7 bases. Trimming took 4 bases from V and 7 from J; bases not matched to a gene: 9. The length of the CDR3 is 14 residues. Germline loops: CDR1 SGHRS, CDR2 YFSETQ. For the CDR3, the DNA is TGCGCCAGCAGCCGACAAAAGGGAGGGTATACGCAGTATTTT. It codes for CASSRQKGGYTQYF.

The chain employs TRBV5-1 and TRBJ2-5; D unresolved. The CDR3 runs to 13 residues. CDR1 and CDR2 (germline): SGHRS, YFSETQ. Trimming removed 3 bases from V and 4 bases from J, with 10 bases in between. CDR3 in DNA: TGCGCCAGCAGCTCGGCCTCAGGAGAGACCCAGTACTTC. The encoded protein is CASSSASGETQYF.

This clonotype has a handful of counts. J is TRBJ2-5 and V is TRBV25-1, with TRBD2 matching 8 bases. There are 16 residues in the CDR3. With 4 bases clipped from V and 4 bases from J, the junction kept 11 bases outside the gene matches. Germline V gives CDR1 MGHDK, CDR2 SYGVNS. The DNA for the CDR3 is TGTGCCAGCAGTGGGTCCCCAGGACTAGCCGGAGAGACCCAGTACTTC. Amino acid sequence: CASSGSPGLAGETQYF.

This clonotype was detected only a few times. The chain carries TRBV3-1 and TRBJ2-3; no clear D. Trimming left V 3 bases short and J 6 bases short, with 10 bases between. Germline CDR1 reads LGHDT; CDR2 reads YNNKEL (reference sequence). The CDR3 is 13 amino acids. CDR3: CASSHSQWDTQYF. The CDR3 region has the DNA TGTGCCAGCAGCCATTCTCAGTGGGATACGCAGTATTTT.

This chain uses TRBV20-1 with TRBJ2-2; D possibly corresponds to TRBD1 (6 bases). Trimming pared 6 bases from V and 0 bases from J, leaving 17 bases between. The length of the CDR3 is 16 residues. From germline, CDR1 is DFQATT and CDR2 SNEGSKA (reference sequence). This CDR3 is CSAGVGTNANTGELFF. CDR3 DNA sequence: TGCAGTGCCGGAGTCGGGACAAACGCGAACACCGGGGAGCTGTTTTTT.

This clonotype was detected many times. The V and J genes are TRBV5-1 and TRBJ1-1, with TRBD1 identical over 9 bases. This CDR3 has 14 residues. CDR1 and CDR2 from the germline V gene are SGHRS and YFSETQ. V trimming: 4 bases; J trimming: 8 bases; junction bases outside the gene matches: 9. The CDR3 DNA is TGCGCCAGCAGCCGCACAGGGGGCCGAACAGAAGCTTTCTTT. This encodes CASSRTGGRTEAFF.

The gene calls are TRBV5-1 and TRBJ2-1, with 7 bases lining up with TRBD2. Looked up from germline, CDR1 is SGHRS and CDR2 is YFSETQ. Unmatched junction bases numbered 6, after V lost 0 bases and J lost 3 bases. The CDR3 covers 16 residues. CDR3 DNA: TGCGCCAGCAGCTTGGAGCCAGCGGGGAGCTACAATGAGCAGTTCTTC. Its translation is CASSLEPAGSYNEQFF.

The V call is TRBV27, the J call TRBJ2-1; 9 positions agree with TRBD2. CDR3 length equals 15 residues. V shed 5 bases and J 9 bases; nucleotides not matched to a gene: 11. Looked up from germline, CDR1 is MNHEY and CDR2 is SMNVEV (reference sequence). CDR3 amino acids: CASSPIAGAAGEQFF. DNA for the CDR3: TGTGCCAGCAGTCCGATAGCGGGAGCGGCGGGTGAGCAGTTCTTC.

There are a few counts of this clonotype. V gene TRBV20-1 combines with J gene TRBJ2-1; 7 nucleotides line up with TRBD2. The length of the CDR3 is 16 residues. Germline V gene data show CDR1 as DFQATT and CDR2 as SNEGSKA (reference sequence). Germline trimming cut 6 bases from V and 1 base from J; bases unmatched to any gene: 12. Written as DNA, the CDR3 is TGCAGTGCGACGCCCGCGGGAGCTCGATCCTACAATGAGCAGTTCTTC. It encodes CSATPAGARSYNEQFF.

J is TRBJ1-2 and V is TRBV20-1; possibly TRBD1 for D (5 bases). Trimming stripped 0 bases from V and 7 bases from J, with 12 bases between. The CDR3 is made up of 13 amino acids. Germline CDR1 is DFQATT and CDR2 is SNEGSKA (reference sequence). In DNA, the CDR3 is TGCAGTGCTAGAGATGGGCAGAGGGGTGGCTACACCTTC. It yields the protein CSARDGQRGGYTF.

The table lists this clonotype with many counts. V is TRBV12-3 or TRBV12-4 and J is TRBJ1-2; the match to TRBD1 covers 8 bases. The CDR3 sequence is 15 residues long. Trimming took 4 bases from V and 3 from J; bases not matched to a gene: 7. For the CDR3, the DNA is TGTGCCAGCAGTTCGGACGCGGACAGGGACTATGGCTACACCTTC. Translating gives CASSSDADRDYGYTF.

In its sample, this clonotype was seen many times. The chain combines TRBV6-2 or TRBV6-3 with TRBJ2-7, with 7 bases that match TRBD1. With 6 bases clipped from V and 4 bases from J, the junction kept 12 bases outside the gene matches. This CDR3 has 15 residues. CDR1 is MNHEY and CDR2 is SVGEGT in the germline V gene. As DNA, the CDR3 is TGTGCCAGCAGAAGCCAAATGACAGGGTGGTACGAGCAGTACTTC. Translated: CASRSQMTGWYEQYF.

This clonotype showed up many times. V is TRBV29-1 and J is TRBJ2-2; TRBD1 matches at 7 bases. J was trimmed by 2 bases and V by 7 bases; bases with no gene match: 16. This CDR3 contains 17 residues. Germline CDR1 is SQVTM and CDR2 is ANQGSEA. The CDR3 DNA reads TGCAGCGCTTCCGCGTCTTACAGGGGAGTAAACACCGGGGAGCTGTTTTTT. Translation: CSASASYRGVNTGELFF.